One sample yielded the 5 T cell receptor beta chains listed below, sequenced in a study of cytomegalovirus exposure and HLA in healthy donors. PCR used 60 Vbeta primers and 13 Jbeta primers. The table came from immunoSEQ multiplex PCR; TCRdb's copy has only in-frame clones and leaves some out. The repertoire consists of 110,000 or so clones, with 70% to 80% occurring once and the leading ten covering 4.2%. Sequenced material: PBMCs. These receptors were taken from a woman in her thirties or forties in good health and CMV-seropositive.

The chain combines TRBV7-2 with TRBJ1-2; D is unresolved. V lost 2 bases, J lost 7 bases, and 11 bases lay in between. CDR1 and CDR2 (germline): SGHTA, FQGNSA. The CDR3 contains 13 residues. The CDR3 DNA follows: TGTGCCAGCAGCTTAAACACACAGACTGGCTACACCTTC. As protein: CASSLNTQTGYTF.

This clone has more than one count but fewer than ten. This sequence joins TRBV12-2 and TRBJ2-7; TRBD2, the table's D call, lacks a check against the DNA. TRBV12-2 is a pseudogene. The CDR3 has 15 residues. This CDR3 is CASRFLCGSSYEQYF. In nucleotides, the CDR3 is TGTGCAAGTCGCTTTCTTTGCGGGAGCTCCTACGAGCAGTACTTC.

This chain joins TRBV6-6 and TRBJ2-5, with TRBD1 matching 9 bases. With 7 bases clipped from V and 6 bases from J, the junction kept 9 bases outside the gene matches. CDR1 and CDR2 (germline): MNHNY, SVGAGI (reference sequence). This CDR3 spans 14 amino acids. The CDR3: CASKTGTGQQTQYF. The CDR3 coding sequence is TGTGCCAGCAAAACCGGGACAGGGCAACAGACCCAGTACTTC.

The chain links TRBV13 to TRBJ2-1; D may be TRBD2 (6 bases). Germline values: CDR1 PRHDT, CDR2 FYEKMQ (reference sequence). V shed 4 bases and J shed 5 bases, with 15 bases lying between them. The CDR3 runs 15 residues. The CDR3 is CASSSQGLFDNEQFF. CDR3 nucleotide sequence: TGTGCCAGCAGCTCCCAGGGACTCTTTGACAATGAGCAGTTCTTC.

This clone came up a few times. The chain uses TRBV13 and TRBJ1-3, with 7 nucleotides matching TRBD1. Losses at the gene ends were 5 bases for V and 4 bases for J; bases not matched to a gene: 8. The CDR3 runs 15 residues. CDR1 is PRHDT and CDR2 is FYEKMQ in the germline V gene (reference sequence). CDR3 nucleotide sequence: TGTGCCAGCAGCCCACGAGGGGGCCCCGGAAACACCATATATTTT. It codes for CASSPRGGPGNTIYF.